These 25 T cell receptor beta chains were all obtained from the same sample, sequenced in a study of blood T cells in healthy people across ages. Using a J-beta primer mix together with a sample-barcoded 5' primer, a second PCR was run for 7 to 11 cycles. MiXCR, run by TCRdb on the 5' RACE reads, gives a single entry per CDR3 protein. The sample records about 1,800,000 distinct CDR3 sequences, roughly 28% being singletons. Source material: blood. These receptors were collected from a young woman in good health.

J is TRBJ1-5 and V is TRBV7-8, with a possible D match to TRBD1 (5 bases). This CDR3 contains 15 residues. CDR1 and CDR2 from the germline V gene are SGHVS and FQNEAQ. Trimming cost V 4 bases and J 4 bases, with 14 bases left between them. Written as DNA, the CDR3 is TGTGCCAGCAGCTCCAGCTGGCAGGGAAATCAGCCCCAGCATTTT. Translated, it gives CASSSSWQGNQPQHF.

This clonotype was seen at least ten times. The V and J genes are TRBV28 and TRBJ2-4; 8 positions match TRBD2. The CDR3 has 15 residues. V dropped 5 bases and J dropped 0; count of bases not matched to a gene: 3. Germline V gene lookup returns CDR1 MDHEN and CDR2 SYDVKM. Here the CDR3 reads CASSGAGGAKNIQYF. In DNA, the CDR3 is TGTGCCAGCAGTGGCGCGGGGGGAGCCAAAAACATTCAGTACTTC.

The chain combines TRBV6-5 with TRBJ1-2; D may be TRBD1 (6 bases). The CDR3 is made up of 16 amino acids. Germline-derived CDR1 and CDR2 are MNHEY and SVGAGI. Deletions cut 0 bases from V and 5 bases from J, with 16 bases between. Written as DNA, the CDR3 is TGTGCCAGCAGTTACTCAAAGTCAGGGGTTGGTTATGGCTACACCTTC. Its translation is CASSYSKSGVGYGYTF.

The CDR3 is CASSLVLAGVSRETQYF. DNA for the CDR3: TGTGCCAGCAGCTTAGTGCTAGCGGGAGTATCTAGGGAGACCCAGTACTTC. The chain employs TRBV7-2 and TRBJ2-5; TRBD2 agrees at 10 bases. The CDR3 consists of 17 residues. V dropped 1 base and J dropped 5; count of bases not matched to a gene: 10. Germline loops: CDR1 SGHTA, CDR2 FQGNSA.

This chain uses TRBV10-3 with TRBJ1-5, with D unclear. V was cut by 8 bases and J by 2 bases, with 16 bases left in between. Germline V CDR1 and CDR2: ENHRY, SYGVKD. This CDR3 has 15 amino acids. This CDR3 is CAIAPSEVGNQPQHF. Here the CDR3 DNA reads TGTGCCATCGCTCCTTCAGAGGTCGGCAATCAGCCCCAGCATTTT.

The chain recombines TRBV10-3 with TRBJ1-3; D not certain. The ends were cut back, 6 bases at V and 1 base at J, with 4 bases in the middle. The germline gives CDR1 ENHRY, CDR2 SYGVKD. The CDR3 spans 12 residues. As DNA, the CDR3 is TGTGCCATCAGGAGGTCTGGAAACACCATATATTTT. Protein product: CAIRRSGNTIYF.

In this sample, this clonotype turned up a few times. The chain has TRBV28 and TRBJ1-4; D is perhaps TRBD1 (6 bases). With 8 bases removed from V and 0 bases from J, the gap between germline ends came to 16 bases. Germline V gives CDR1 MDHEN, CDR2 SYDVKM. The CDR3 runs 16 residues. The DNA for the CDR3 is TGTGCCAGCCAAATAGATTCAGGGGCAACTAATGAAAAACTGTTTTTT. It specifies CASQIDSGATNEKLFF.

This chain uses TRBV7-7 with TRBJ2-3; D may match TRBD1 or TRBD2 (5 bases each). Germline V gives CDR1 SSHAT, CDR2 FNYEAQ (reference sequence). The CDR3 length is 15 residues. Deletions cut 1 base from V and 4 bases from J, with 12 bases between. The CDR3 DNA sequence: TGTGCCAGCAGCTTAGGAGGGGCTGACTCAGATACGCAGTATTTT. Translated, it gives CASSLGGADSDTQYF.

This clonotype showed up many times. The DNA of the CDR3 is TGCGCCAGCAGCCTTCGACTAGGGGGCTCCTACGAGCAGTACTTC. Translation: CASSLRLGGSYEQYF. V usage is TRBV4-1 and J usage is TRBJ2-7; the D call may be TRBD1 or TRBD2 (6 bases each). The V gene lost 4 bases and the J gene lost 0 bases, with 13 bases spanning the gap. The CDR3 consists of 15 residues. Per germline, CDR1 MGHRA and CDR2 YSYEKL.

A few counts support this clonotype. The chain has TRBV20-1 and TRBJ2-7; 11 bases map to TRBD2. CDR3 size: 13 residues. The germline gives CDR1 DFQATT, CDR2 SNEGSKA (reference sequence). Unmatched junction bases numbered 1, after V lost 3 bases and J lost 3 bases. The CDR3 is CSASGLAGYEQYF. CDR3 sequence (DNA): TGCAGTGCTAGTGGACTAGCGGGCTACGAGCAGTACTTC.

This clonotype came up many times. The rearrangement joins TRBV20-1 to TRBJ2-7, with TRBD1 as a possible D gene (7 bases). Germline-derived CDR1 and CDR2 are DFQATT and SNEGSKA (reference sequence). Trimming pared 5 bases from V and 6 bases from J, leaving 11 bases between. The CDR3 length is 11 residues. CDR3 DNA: TGCAGTGCTCAGGGGGACTTCGAGCAGTACTTC. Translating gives CSAQGDFEQYF.

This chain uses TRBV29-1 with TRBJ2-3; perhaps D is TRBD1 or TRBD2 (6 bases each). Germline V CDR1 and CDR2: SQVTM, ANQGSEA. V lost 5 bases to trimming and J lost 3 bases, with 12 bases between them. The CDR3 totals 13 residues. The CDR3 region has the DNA TGCAGCGTTCGGGGGCGTACTACAGATACGCAGTATTTT. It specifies CSVRGRTTDTQYF.

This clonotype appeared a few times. The DNA of the CDR3 is TGTGCCAGCAGTTTAACCCTCTCACGGGACTTACAAGAGACCCAGTACTTC. As protein: CASSLTLSRDLQETQYF. The gene calls are TRBV27 and TRBJ2-5, with D perhaps matching TRBD2 (6 bases). Germline V gives CDR1 MNHEY, CDR2 SMNVEV (reference sequence). This CDR3 contains 17 residues. Trimming pared 2 bases from V and 2 bases from J, leaving 18 bases between.

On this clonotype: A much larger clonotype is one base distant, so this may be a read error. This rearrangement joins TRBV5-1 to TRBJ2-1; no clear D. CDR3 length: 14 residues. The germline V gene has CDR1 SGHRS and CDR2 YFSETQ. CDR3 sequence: CASSLSGQHNERFF. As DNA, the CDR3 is TGCGCCAGCAGCTTGTCGGGCCAACACAATGAGCGGTTCTTC. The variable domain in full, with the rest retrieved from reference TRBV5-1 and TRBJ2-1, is KAGVTQTPRYLIKTRGQQVTLSCSPISGHRSVSWYQQTPGQGLQFLFEYFSETQRNKGNFPGRFSGRQFSNSRSEMNVSTLELGDSALYLCASSLSGQHNERFFGPGTRLTVL.

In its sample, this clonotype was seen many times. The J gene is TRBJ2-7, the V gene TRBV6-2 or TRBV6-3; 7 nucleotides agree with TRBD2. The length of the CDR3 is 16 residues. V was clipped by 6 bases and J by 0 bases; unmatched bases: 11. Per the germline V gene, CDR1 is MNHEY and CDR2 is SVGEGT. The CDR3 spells CASSDPGGLSSYEQYF. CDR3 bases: TGTGCCAGCAGCGACCCGGGAGGCCTAAGCTCCTACGAGCAGTACTTC.

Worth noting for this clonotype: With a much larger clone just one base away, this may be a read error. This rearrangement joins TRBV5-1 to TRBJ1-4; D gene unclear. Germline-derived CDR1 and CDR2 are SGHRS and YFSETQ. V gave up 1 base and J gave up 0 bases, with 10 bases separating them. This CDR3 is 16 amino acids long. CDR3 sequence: CASSLSWEPTNEKLFF. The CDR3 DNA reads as TGCGCCAGCAGCTTGTCGTGGGAGCCAACTAATGAAAAACTGTTTTTT.

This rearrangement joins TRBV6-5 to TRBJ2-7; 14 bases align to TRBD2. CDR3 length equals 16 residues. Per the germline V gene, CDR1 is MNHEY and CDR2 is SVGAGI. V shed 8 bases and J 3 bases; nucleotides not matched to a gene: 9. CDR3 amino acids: CASGRGTSGGLYEQYF. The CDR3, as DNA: TGTGCCAGCGGCCGCGGGACTAGCGGGGGTCTCTACGAGCAGTACTTC.

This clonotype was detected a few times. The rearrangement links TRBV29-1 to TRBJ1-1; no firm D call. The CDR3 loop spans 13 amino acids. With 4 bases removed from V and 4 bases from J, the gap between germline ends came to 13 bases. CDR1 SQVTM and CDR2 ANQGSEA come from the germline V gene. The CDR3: CSVVAYSSTEAFF. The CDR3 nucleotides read TGCAGCGTTGTAGCGTATTCAAGCACTGAAGCTTTCTTT.

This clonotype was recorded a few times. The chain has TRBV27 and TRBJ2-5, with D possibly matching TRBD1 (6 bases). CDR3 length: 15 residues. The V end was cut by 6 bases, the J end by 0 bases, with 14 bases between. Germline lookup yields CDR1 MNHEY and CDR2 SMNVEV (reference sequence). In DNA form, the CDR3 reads TGTGCCAGCAGGGCCATTGGGGGCAACCAAGAGACCCAGTACTTC. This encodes CASRAIGGNQETQYF.

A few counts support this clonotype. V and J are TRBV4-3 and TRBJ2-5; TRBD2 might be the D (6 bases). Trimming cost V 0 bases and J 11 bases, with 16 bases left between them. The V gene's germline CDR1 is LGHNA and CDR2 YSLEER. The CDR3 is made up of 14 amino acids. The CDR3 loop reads CASSQDPSAYEQYF. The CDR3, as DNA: TGCGCCAGCAGCCAAGATCCTAGCGCCTATGAGCAGTACTTC.

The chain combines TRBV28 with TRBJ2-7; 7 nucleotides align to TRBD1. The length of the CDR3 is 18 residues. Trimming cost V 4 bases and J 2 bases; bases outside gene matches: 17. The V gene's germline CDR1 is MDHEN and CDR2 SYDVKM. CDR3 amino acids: CASSYRSGSDRFPYEQYF. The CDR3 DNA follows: TGTGCCAGCAGTTACCGCTCGGGGTCGGACAGGTTCCCCTACGAGCAGTACTTC.

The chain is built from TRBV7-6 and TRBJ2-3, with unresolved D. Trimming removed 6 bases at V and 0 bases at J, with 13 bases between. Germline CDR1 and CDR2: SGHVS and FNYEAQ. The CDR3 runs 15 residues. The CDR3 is CASSPGSLSTDTQYF. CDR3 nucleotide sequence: TGTGCCAGCAGTCCTGGCAGCTTAAGCACAGATACGCAGTATTTT.

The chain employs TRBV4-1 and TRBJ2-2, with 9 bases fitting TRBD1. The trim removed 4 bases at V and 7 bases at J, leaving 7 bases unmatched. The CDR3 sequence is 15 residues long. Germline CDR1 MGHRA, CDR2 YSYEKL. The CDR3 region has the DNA TGCGCCAGCAGCCTGACTGGGACAGGGATCGGGGAGCTGTTTTTT. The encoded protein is CASSLTGTGIGELFF.

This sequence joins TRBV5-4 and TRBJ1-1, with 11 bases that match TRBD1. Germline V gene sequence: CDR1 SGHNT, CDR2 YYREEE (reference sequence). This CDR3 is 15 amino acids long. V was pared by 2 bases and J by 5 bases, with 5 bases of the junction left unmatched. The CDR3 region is CASSFRTGGGTEAFF. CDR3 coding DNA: TGTGCCAGCAGCTTCCGGACAGGGGGCGGTACTGAAGCTTTCTTT.

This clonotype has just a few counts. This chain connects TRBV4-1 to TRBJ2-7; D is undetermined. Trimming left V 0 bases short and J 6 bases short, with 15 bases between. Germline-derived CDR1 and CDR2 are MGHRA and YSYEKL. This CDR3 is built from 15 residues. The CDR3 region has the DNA TGCGCCAGCAGCCAAGAAAGGGCACCCCGCGCCGAGCAGTACTTC. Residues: CASSQERAPRAEQYF.